This T cell receptor beta chain was recorded in a study of blood T cell repertoires in COVID-19. Study-wide context: Samples representing acute and convalescent COVID-19 were sourced from the United States, Italy and Spain. T cells, B-cell-depleted T cells, or PBMCs supplied cDNA or gDNA.

The CDR3 runs 15 residues. Losses at the gene ends were 4 bases for V and 4 bases for J; bases not matched to a gene: 7. CDR1 is LGHDT and CDR2 is YNNKEL in the germline V gene (reference sequence). Authors' data handling: Reference gene primers were amplified, and this amplification served to estimate nucleated cell counts. TCRdb's copy holds only in-frame clones and misses some; the assay was immunoSEQ multiplex PCR. D and trimming were read from the DNA, whereas the V and J calls and clone size are those reported in that table. The sample lists about 140,000 clones; 70% to 80% were seen once. This TCR was sampled from a man in his 60s with acute or convalescent COVID-19. What was sequenced was peripheral blood. The chain carries TRBV3-1 (or the pseudogene TRBV3-2) and TRBJ1-1; 9 bases fit TRBD1. In nucleotides, the CDR3 is TGTGCCAGCAGCCCTACGACAGGGGGAGGCACTGAAGCTTTCTTT. Its protein product is CASSPTTGGGTEAFF.